The 26 T cell receptor beta chains presented below share a single source sample, sequenced in a study of T cell clones after liver transplantation. The protocol was immunoSEQ multiplex PCR, while the TCRdb copy is restricted to in-frame clones and leaves out a portion. The sample has 70,000 to 85,000 clones; 80% are singletons. The sequencing used CD4+ T cells from blood, collected before liver transplant. These receptors all come from a human donor who received a liver transplant.

J is TRBJ2-6 and V is TRBV28; no firm D call. This CDR3 region has 15 residues. The V end was cut by 0 bases, the J end by 2 bases, with 5 bases between. Germline V lookup: CDR1 MDHEN, CDR2 SYDVKM. CDR3: CASSLWGTGANVLTF. The DNA of the CDR3 is TGTGCCAGCAGTTTATGGGGTACTGGGGCCAACGTCCTGACTTTC.

Worth noting for this clone: Other DNA sequences in this sample translate to the same CDR3. The chain has TRBV30 and TRBJ1-2; D gene unclear. V dropped 1 base and J dropped 11 bases, with 20 bases sitting between them. The CDR3 is 14 residues long. Germline V gene data show CDR1 as GTSNPN and CDR2 as SVGIG (reference sequence). The CDR3 sequence: CAWSALRTGLGYTF. The CDR3 DNA sequence: TGTGCCTGGAGTGCCCTGAGGACTGGACTTGGTTACACCTTC.

The chain recombines TRBV2 with TRBJ2-3; the D gene is possibly TRBD1 (5 bases). Germline V gives CDR1 SNHLY, CDR2 FYNNEI. This CDR3 has 12 amino acids. V was trimmed by 6 bases and J by 3 bases, leaving 7 bases between them. The CDR3 here is CASRGRTDTQYF. As DNA, the CDR3 is TGTGCCAGCAGGGGGCGGACAGATACGCAGTATTTT. The full variable domain, completed using reference TRBV2 and TRBJ2-3, is EPEVTQTPSHQVTQMGQEVILRCVPISNHLYFYWYRQILGQKVEFLVSFYNNEISEKSEIFDDQFSVERPDGSNFTLKIRSTKLEDSAMYFCASRGRTDTQYFGPGTRLTVL.

J is TRBJ2-1 and V is TRBV27; 7 positions agree with TRBD1. The CDR3 is 15 amino acids. V trimming: 6 bases; J trimming: 1 base; junction bases outside the gene matches: 6. Germline CDR1 reads MNHEY; CDR2 reads SMNVEV (reference sequence). CDR3 nucleotides: TGTGCCAGCAGGACAGGGTCTGTATCCTACAATGAGCAGTTCTTC. Its protein is CASRTGSVSYNEQFF.

V is TRBV28 and J is TRBJ2-7; tentatively, D is TRBD2 (8 bases). Germline CDR1 and CDR2: MDHEN and SYDVKM. This CDR3 spans 14 amino acids. With 4 bases removed from V and 5 bases from J, the gap between germline ends came to 15 bases. This CDR3 reads CASSSGGGPHEQYF. CDR3 DNA sequence: TGTGCCAGCAGTTCGGGAGGGGGCCCCCACGAGCAGTACTTC.

This chain links TRBV5-1 with TRBJ1-4; TRBD1 matches 7 bases. Germline CDR1 SGHRS, CDR2 YFSETQ. With V trimmed by 4 bases and J by 7 bases, 7 bases remained unmatched. The CDR3 spans 14 residues. CDR3 residues: CASSPGTVGEKLFF. In DNA, the CDR3 is TGCGCCAGCAGCCCAGGGACAGTAGGTGAAAAACTGTTTTTT.

The rearrangement joins TRBV5-4 to TRBJ2-5; TRBD2 agrees at 10 bases. CDR1 SGHNT and CDR2 YYREEE come from the germline V gene (reference sequence). CDR3 length equals 15 residues. V lost 4 bases, J lost 2 bases, and 5 bases stayed unmatched. CDR3 protein: CASSRGAGGQETQYF. CDR3 in DNA: TGTGCCAGCAGCAGAGGAGCGGGAGGGCAAGAGACCCAGTACTTC.

The chain employs TRBV2 and TRBJ1-4; D remains ambiguous. CDR1 and CDR2 (germline): SNHLY, FYNNEI. The CDR3 loop spans 13 amino acids. The V end lost 4 bases, the J end lost 3 bases, and 6 bases lay between the germline ends. In DNA form, the CDR3 reads TGTGCCAGCAGTGTACGGTCTAATGAAAAACTGTTTTTT. Protein: CASSVRSNEKLFF. Drawing the rest from reference TRBV2 and TRBJ1-4, the complete variable domain is EPEVTQTPSHQVTQMGQEVILRCVPISNHLYFYWYRQILGQKVEFLVSFYNNEISEKSEIFDDQFSVERPDGSNFTLKIRSTKLEDSAMYFCASSVRSNEKLFFGSGTQLSVL.

This clone was detected only a few times. This chain links TRBV28 with TRBJ1-2; 7 bases line up with TRBD1. With 4 bases clipped from V and 2 bases from J, the junction kept 10 bases outside the gene matches. CDR3 length: 16 residues. In germline, CDR1 is MDHEN, CDR2 SYDVKM. The CDR3 here is CASSSPPTGQNYGYTF. The CDR3 DNA is TGTGCCAGCAGTTCCCCCCCGACAGGGCAGAACTATGGCTACACCTTC.

The chain joins TRBV7-2 to TRBJ1-2, with 10 positions matching TRBD1. Unmatched junction bases numbered 7, after V lost 3 bases and J lost 6 bases. CDR1 is SGHTA and CDR2 is FQGNSA in the germline V gene. This CDR3 contains 15 residues. The CDR3: CASSFIRGQGNGYTF. The CDR3 region has the DNA TGTGCCAGCAGCTTCATAAGGGGACAGGGGAATGGCTACACCTTC.

The chain uses TRBV2 and TRBJ1-1, with 8 bases aligning to TRBD1. Germline trimming cut 3 bases from V and 1 base from J; bases unmatched to any gene: 4. The CDR3 has 15 amino acids. Germline values: CDR1 SNHLY, CDR2 FYNNEI. The CDR3 protein is CASSEQGAENTEAFF. The CDR3 DNA is TGTGCCAGCAGTGAGCAGGGGGCTGAGAACACTGAAGCTTTCTTT. The variable domain in full, with the rest retrieved from reference TRBV2 and TRBJ1-1, is EPEVTQTPSHQVTQMGQEVILRCVPISNHLYFYWYRQILGQKVEFLVSFYNNEISEKSEIFDDQFSVERPDGSNFTLKIRSTKLEDSAMYFCASSEQGAENTEAFFGQGTRLTVV.

This clone ranks as medium-sized. The genes are TRBV27 and TRBJ2-2, with TRBD2 identical over 11 bases. The CDR3 extends over 16 amino acids. Germline loops: CDR1 MNHEY, CDR2 SMNVEV (reference sequence). Losses at the gene ends were 8 bases for V and 5 bases for J; bases not matched to a gene: 10. The CDR3 here is CASRAYSGRATGELFF. The CDR3 DNA follows: TGTGCCAGCCGCGCGTATAGCGGGAGGGCTACCGGGGAGCTGTTTTTT.

The J gene is TRBJ2-1, the V gene TRBV5-1, with TRBD2 matching 7 bases. V gave up 0 bases and J gave up 7 bases; unmatched junction bases: 7. The CDR3 is 15 residues long. Germline V gene sequence: CDR1 SGHRS, CDR2 YFSETQ. As DNA, the CDR3 is TGCGCCAGCAGCTTGGTGGTAGCGGGTCGGAATGAGCAGTTCTTC. It encodes CASSLVVAGRNEQFF.

This chain joins TRBV7-2 and TRBJ1-3; possible D gene TRBD1, 5 bases. The CDR3 consists of 15 residues. Germline values: CDR1 SGHTA, CDR2 FQGNSA. The germline V and J ends were trimmed by 6 bases and 4 bases, with 16 bases remaining between them. The CDR3 sequence is CASSSHSTVGNTIYF. Here the CDR3 DNA reads TGTGCCAGCAGTTCCCATTCGACAGTGGGAAACACCATATATTTT.

This clone came up once. One junction end does not reproduce the germline sequence, and a read error may be involved. This rearrangement joins TRBV28 to TRBJ1-1; D call uncertain. There are 11 residues in the CDR3. Germline values: CDR1 MDHEN, CDR2 SYDVKM. The CDR3: CASSLKTEAFF. CDR3 DNA: TGTGCCAGCAGTTTGAAAACTGAAGCTTTCTTT.

The V and J genes are TRBV7-9 and TRBJ2-7; D is ambiguous. V lost 4 bases and J 6 bases, leaving 10 bases between the germline ends. Germline CDR1 is SEHNR and CDR2 is FQNEAQ (reference sequence). This CDR3 contains 12 residues. CDR3: CASSSSSPEQYF. The CDR3 nucleotides read TGTGCCAGCAGCTCCTCTTCCCCCGAGCAGTACTTC.

The V and J genes are TRBV19 and TRBJ2-2; D may correspond to TRBD1 or TRBD2 (5 bases each). Trimming removed 7 bases from V and 3 bases from J, with 15 bases in between. The CDR3 consists of 15 residues. CDR1 and CDR2 from the germline V gene are LNHDA and SQIVND (reference sequence). The CDR3 sequence is CASTLSWGHTGELFF. The CDR3, as DNA: TGTGCCAGTACCCTCTCATGGGGACACACCGGGGAGCTGTTTTTT.

V is TRBV5-1 and J is TRBJ2-6, with D possibly matching TRBD1 (5 bases). With 2 bases removed from V and 0 bases from J, the gap between germline ends came to 27 bases. This CDR3 comprises 22 residues. CDR1 SGHRS and CDR2 YFSETQ come from the germline V gene. The CDR3 reads CASSLISSGNPGQLSGANVLTF. The CDR3 DNA sequence: TGCGCCAGCAGCTTAATTTCCTCAGGAAATCCAGGGCAACTCTCTGGGGCCAACGTCCTGACTTTC.

This clone was observed a single time. This chain joins TRBV29-1 and TRBJ2-1, with D hard to call. Germline-derived CDR1 and CDR2 are SQVTM and ANQGSEA. Trimming pared 7 bases from V and 0 bases from J, leaving 13 bases between. This CDR3 comprises 14 residues. CDR3 DNA: TGCAGCGCCCAAAGGACGAGCTCCTACAATGAGCAGTTCTTC. Residues: CSAQRTSSYNEQFF.

The chain carries TRBV7-8 and TRBJ1-3, with D tentatively TRBD1 (6 bases). In germline, CDR1 is SGHVS, CDR2 FQNEAQ. There are 13 residues in the CDR3. The V end was cut by 5 bases, the J end by 5 bases, with 10 bases between. The CDR3 coding sequence is TGTGCCAGCAGCCGGGGGCAAAGAAACACCATATATTTT. Residues: CASSRGQRNTIYF.

V gene TRBV6-1 combines with J gene TRBJ2-7; 8 bases are a match to TRBD1. This CDR3 has 14 amino acids. Per the germline V gene, CDR1 is MNHNS and CDR2 is SASEGT. The ends lost 4 bases at V and 3 bases at J; junction bases unmatched: 5. The CDR3 nucleotides are TGTGCCAGCAGTGGCCGGACAGGGAACTACGAGCAGTACTTC. Translating gives CASSGRTGNYEQYF.

The gene calls are TRBV11-2 and TRBJ2-3; D tentatively reads TRBD1 or TRBD2 (5 bases each). Trimming removed 5 bases from V and 7 bases from J, with 16 bases in between. The CDR3 length is 14 residues. Germline V gives CDR1 SGHAT, CDR2 FQNNGV. This chain's CDR3 is CASSPLRGANTQYF. In nucleotides, the CDR3 is TGTGCCAGCAGCCCTCTCCGGGGCGCGAATACGCAGTATTTT.

The V and J genes are TRBV21-1 and TRBJ1-2; TRBD1, the table's D call, lacks a check against the DNA. TRBV21-1 is a recognized pseudogene. This CDR3 comprises 11 residues. CDR3 loop: CTTTLQGGYTF. In DNA form, the CDR3 reads TGTACCACAACTTTACAGGGCGGCTACACCTTC.

This chain joins TRBV6-1 and TRBJ1-2; D perhaps matches TRBD1 (6 bases). V lost 4 bases to trimming and J lost 8 bases, with 17 bases between them. Per the germline V gene, CDR1 is MNHNS and CDR2 is SASEGT. This CDR3 region has 14 residues. CDR3 sequence reads: CASSARTEGPGYTF. The DNA for the CDR3 is TGTGCCAGCAGTGCCAGGACAGAAGGGCCCGGCTACACCTTC.

This clone was seen a single time. The chain combines TRBV18 with TRBJ2-1, with 9 bases matching TRBD2. After removal of 3 bases from V and 7 bases from J, the junction contained 1 base not matched to a gene. CDR1 and CDR2 (germline): KGHSH, LQKENI. The CDR3 has 13 residues. The CDR3 reads CASSPTSGNEQFF. The CDR3 coding sequence is TGTGCCAGCTCACCGACTAGCGGAAATGAGCAGTTCTTC.

J is TRBJ2-7 and V is TRBV29-1; 7 bases align to TRBD1. V dropped 7 bases and J dropped 5; count of bases not matched to a gene: 5. CDR3 length: 11 residues. The germline gives CDR1 SQVTM, CDR2 ANQGSEA. CDR3 amino acids: CSAWDRNEQYF. CDR3 nucleotide sequence: TGCAGCGCCTGGGACAGAAACGAGCAGTACTTC.